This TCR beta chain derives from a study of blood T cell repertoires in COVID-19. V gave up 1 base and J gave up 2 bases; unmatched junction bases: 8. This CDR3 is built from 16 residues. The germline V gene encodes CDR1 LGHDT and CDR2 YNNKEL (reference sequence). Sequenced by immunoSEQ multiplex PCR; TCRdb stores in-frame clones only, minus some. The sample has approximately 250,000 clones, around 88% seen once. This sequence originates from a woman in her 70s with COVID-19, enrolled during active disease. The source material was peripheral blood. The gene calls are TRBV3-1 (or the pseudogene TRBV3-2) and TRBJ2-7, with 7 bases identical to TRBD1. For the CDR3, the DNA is TGTGCCAGCAGCCAAGGTCTTTGGACAGGTCCCTACGAGCAGTACTTC. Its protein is CASSQGLWTGPYEQYF.